This T cell receptor beta chain was sequenced for a study of control samples from healthy donors and cancer patients. V lost 5 bases and J lost 4; bases outside the gene matches: 16. The CDR3 is 17 amino acids. Germline loops: CDR1 SSHAT, CDR2 FNYEAQ (reference sequence). Generated by immunoSEQ multiplex PCR, the TCRdb table keeps only in-frame clones and is missing some. The table records 90,000 or so clones, around four fifths of them present only once. The source material was blood. The origin of this receptor is a man aged 30 to 45 in good health. The rearrangement joins TRBV7-7 to TRBJ2-5; 7 bases agree with TRBD2. CDR3 sequence: CASSLQRLASARETQYF. The CDR3, as DNA: TGTGCCAGCAGCCTCCAAAGACTAGCTTCGGCCAGAGAGACCCAGTACTTC.